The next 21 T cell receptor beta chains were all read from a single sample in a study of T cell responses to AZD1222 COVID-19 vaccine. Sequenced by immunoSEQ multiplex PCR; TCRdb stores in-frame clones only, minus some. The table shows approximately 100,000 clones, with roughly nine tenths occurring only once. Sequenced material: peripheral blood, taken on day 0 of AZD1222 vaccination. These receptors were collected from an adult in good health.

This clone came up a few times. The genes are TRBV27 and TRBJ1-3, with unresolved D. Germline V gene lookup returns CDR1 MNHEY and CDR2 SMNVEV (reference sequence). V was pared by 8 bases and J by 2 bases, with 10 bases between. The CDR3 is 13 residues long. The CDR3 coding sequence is TGTGCCAGCCGGAAGTCAGCTGGAAACACCATATATTTT. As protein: CASRKSAGNTIYF.

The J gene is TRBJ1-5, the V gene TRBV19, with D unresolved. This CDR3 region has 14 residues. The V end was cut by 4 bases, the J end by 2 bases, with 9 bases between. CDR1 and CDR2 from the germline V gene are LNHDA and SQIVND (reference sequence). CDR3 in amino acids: CASSRGGGNQPQHF. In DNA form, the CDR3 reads TGTGCCAGTAGTAGGGGTGGAGGCAATCAGCCCCAGCATTTT.

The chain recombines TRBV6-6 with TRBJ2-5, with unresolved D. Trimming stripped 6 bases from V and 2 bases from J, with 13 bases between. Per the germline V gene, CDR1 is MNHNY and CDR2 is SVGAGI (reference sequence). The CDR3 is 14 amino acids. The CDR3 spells CASSHLGAQETQYF. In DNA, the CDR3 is TGTGCCAGCAGCCACCTTGGTGCACAAGAGACCCAGTACTTC.

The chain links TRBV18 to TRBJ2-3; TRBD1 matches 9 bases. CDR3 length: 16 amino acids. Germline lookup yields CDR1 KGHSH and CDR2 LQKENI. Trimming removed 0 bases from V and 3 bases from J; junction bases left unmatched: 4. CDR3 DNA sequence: TGTGCCAGCTCACCACCGTTCGGACAGGGGACAGATACGCAGTATTTT. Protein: CASSPPFGQGTDTQYF.

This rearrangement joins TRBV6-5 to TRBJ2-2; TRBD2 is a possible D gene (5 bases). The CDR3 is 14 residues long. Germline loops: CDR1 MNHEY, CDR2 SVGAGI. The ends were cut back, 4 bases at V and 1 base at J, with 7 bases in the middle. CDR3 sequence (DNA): TGTGCCAGCAGTTTGAGCGGGAACACCGGGGAGCTGTTTTTT. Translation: CASSLSGNTGELFF.

CDR3 in amino acids: CASSGSGTSGYEQYF. The CDR3 DNA reads TGTGCCAGCAGCGGCTCCGGGACTAGCGGTTACGAGCAGTACTTC. This chain connects TRBV7-2 to TRBJ2-7; TRBD2 matches 11 bases. The CDR3 is 15 residues long. Germline assignment: CDR1 SGHTA and CDR2 FQGNSA. V dropped 5 bases and J dropped 4; count of bases not matched to a gene: 7.

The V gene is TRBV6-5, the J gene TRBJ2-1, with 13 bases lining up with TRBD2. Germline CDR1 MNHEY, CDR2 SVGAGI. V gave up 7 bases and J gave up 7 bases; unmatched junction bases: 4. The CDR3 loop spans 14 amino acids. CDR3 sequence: CASNPGLAGNEQFF. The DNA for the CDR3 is TGTGCCAGCAATCCGGGACTAGCGGGGAATGAGCAGTTCTTC.

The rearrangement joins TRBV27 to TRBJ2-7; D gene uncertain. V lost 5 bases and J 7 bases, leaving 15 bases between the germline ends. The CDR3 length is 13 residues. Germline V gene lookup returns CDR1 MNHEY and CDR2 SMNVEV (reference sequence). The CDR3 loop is CASSPPHPGEQYF. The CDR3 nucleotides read TGTGCCAGCAGTCCCCCCCACCCTGGGGAGCAGTACTTC.

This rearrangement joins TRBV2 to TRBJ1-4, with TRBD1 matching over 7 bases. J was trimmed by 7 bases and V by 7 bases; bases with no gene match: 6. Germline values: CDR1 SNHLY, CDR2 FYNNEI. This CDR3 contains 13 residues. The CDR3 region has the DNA TGTGCCAGCACTTCGGACAGGCTTGAAAAACTGTTTTTT. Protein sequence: CASTSDRLEKLFF.

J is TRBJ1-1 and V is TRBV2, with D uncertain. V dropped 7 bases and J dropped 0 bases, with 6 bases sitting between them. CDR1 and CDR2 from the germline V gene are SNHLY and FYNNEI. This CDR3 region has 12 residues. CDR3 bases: TGTGCCAGCACTCTAATGAACACTGAAGCTTTCTTT. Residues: CASTLMNTEAFF.

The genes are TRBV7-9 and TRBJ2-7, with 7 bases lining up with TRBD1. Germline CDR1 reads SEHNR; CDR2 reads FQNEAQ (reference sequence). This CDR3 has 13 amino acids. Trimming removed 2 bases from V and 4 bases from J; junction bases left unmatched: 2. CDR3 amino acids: CASSLKGAYEQYF. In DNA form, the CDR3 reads TGTGCCAGCAGCTTAAAGGGGGCGTACGAGCAGTACTTC.

CDR3 in amino acids: CASSPPGQGYGYTF. For the CDR3, the DNA is TGTGCCAGCAGTCCGCCAGGACAGGGCTATGGCTACACCTTC. This chain connects TRBV25-1 to TRBJ1-2; 8 bases map to TRBD1. The germline V gene has CDR1 MGHDK and CDR2 SYGVNS. This CDR3 contains 14 residues. V gave up 5 bases and J gave up 4 bases; unmatched junction bases: 6.

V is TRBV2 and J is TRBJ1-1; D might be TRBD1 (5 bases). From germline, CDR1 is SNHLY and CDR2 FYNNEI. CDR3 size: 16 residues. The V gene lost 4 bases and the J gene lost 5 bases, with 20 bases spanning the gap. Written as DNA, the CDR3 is TGTGCCAGCAGTGGAACCGGGATCTTAAGGGGTACTGAAGCTTTCTTT. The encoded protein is CASSGTGILRGTEAFF.

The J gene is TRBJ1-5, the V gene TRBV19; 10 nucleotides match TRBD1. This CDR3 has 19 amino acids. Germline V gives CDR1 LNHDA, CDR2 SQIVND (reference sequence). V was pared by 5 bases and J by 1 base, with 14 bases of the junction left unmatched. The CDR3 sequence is CASSPRTGGSSGSNQPQHF. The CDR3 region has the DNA TGTGCCAGTAGTCCTAGGACAGGGGGATCGTCGGGAAGCAATCAGCCCCAGCATTTT.

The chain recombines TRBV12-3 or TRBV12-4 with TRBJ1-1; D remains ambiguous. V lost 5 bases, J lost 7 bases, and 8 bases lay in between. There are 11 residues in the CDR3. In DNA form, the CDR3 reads TGTGCCAGCAGTACCGGAGGTGAAGCTTTCTTT. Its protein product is CASSTGGEAFF.

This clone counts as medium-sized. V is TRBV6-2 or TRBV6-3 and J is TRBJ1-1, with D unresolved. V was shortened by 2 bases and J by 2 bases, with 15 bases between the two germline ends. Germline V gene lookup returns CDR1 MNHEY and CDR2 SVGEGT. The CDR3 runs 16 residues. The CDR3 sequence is CASSYPAGGKNTEAFF. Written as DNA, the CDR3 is TGTGCCAGCAGTTACCCCGCAGGAGGTAAAAACACTGAAGCTTTCTTT.

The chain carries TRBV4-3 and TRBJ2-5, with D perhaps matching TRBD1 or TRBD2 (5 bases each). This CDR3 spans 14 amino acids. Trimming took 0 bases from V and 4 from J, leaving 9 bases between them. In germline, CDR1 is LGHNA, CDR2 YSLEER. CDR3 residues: CASSQDRGVETQYF. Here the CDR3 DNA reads TGCGCCAGCAGCCAAGATAGAGGGGTAGAGACCCAGTACTTC.

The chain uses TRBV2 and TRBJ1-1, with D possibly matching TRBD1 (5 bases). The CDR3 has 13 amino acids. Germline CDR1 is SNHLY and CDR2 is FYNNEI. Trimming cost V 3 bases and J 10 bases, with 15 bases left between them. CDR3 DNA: TGTGCCAGCAGTGACTTCCGGGGGGAAGGAGCTTTCTTT. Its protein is CASSDFRGEGAFF. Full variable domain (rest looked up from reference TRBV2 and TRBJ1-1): EPEVTQTPSHQVTQMGQEVILRCVPISNHLYFYWYRQILGQKVEFLVSFYNNEISEKSEIFDDQFSVERPDGSNFTLKIRSTKLEDSAMYFCASSDFRGEGAFFGQGTRLTVV.

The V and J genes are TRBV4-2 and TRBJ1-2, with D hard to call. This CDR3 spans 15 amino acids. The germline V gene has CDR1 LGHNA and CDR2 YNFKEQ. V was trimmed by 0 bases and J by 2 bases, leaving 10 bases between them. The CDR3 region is CASSQERGPNYGYTF. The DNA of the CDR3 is TGTGCCAGCAGCCAAGAACGCGGGCCAAACTATGGCTACACCTTC.

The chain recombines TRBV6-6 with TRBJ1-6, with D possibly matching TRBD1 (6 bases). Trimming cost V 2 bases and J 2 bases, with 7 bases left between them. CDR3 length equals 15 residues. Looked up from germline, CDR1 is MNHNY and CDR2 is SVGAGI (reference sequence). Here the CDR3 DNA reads TGTGCCAGCAGTTACGGGGGCGCCTATAATTCACCCCTCCACTTT. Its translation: CASSYGGAYNSPLHF.

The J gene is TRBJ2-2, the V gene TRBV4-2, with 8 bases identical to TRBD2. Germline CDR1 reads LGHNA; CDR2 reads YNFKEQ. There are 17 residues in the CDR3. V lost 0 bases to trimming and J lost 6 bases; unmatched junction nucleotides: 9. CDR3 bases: TGTGCCAGCAGCCAAGACGAGGGAGCGGGAGCGCCCGGGGAGCTGTTTTTT. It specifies CASSQDEGAGAPGELFF.